Presented here are 14 T cell receptor beta chains from one specimen sequenced in a study of cytomegalovirus exposure and HLA in healthy donors. The PCR ran on 60 Vbeta and 13 Jbeta primers. TCRdb keeps only in-frame clones here, not all; method: immunoSEQ multiplex PCR. The table has some 180,000 clones, roughly 80% seen once; the top ten hold about 1.6%. The sample comprised PBMCs. These receptor sequences come from a man aged 35-49 years in good health and CMV-seronegative.

This rearrangement joins TRBV5-1 to TRBJ2-7, with D perhaps matching TRBD1 (6 bases). Trimming pared 4 bases from V and 0 bases from J, leaving 14 bases between. CDR1 and CDR2 from the germline V gene are SGHRS and YFSETQ. The CDR3 extends over 15 amino acids. CDR3 protein: CASSPRGQSSYEQYF. The DNA of the CDR3 is TGCGCCAGCAGCCCCCGGGGACAAAGCTCCTACGAGCAGTACTTC.

The chain has TRBV4-3 and TRBJ1-2, with D unresolved. The CDR3 totals 15 residues. Germline-derived CDR1 and CDR2 are LGHNA and YSLEER. Trimming left V 0 bases short and J 8 bases short, with 16 bases between. The CDR3 region has the DNA TGCGCCAGCAGCCAAGAGGCCTCGTGGAGAGGGGGCTACACCTTC. Amino acids: CASSQEASWRGGYTF.

The chain links TRBV5-1 to TRBJ2-5; 15 bases are shared with TRBD2. The closer fit of TRBJ2-7 to the DNA end suggests the J call may be wrong. Germline CDR1 and CDR2: SGHRS and YFSETQ. This CDR3 region has 19 residues. The CDR3 here is CASSLVGGLAGGPSYEQYF. In DNA form, the CDR3 reads TGCGCCAGCAGCTTGGTGGGGGGACTAGCGGGAGGCCCATCCTACGAGCAGTACTTC.

CDR3 nucleotide sequence: TGTGCCAGCAGACACATACAGGGCGCCTACGAGCAGTACTTC. Translated, it gives CASRHIQGAYEQYF. The chain recombines TRBV2 with TRBJ2-7, with D possibly matching TRBD1 (6 bases). V was clipped by 6 bases and J by 2 bases, with 14 bases between them. Germline-derived CDR1 and CDR2 are SNHLY and FYNNEI. The CDR3 runs 14 residues.

This sequence joins TRBV11-2 and TRBJ1-1; D is unclear. Trimming removed 5 bases at V and 3 bases at J, with 16 bases between. CDR3 size: 15 residues. Germline V gene lookup returns CDR1 SGHAT and CDR2 FQNNGV. This CDR3 reads CASSLYEGGYTEAFF. In DNA, the CDR3 is TGTGCCAGCAGCCTGTATGAGGGTGGTTACACTGAAGCTTTCTTT.

This sequence joins TRBV7-2 and TRBJ2-2; a possible D gene is TRBD2 (6 bases). V was cut by 1 base and J by 3 bases, with 9 bases left in between. The CDR3 sequence is 15 residues long. Per the germline V gene, CDR1 is SGHTA and CDR2 is FQGNSA. Here the CDR3 reads CASSLVAVDTGELFF. CDR3 DNA sequence: TGTGCCAGCAGCTTAGTAGCGGTGGACACCGGGGAGCTGTTTTTT.

The chain employs TRBV27 and TRBJ2-1; 11 bases fit TRBD1. V gave up 0 bases and J gave up 10 bases; unmatched junction bases: 11. CDR1 is MNHEY and CDR2 is SMNVEV in the germline V gene (reference sequence). The CDR3 is made up of 17 amino acids. The CDR3 loop reads CASSLSIQDRGRREQFF. The CDR3, as DNA: TGTGCCAGCAGTTTATCCATACAGGACAGGGGGCGCAGGGAGCAGTTCTTC.

This chain joins TRBV9 and TRBJ2-3; D perhaps matches TRBD2 (6 bases). This CDR3 has 17 amino acids. Looked up from germline, CDR1 is SGDLS and CDR2 is YYNGEE. Trimming pared 0 bases from V and 2 bases from J, leaving 16 bases between. For the CDR3, the DNA is TGTGCCAGCAGCGTAGGGTACGGGGAGGCCCCCACAGATACGCAGTATTTT. Its translation: CASSVGYGEAPTDTQYF.

The gene calls are TRBV6-4 and TRBJ2-7; TRBD1 is a possible D gene (5 bases). V was cut by 1 base and J by 6 bases, with 10 bases left in between. The CDR3 loop spans 13 amino acids. Looked up from germline, CDR1 is MRHNA and CDR2 is SNTAGT. CDR3 region: CASSDFQGGEQYF. The CDR3 DNA reads as TGTGCCAGCAGTGACTTTCAGGGTGGCGAGCAGTACTTC.

V is TRBV4-3 and J is TRBJ2-1; 9 positions agree with TRBD1. The CDR3 runs to 15 residues. CDR1 and CDR2 (germline): LGHNA, YSLEER. V dropped 4 bases and J dropped 4; count of bases not matched to a gene: 5. The chain's CDR3 is CASSRTGTGYNEQFF. CDR3 DNA sequence: TGCGCCAGCAGCCGCACCGGGACAGGGTACAATGAGCAGTTCTTC.

The rearrangement joins TRBV28 to TRBJ1-2; perhaps TRBD1 as D (5 bases). The V end lost 5 bases, the J end lost 3 bases, and 19 bases lay between the germline ends. Germline-derived CDR1 and CDR2 are MDHEN and SYDVKM. The CDR3 sequence is 16 residues long. The CDR3 DNA is TGTGCCAGCAGTGCCCCAATTCAGGGTGGCGACTATGGCTACACCTTC. Encoded protein: CASSAPIQGGDYGYTF.

The gene calls are TRBV7-6 and TRBJ2-1; no firm D call. V dropped 5 bases and J dropped 0 bases, with 8 bases sitting between them. The CDR3 runs 14 residues. Germline V gene lookup returns CDR1 SGHVS and CDR2 FNYEAQ. CDR3 bases: TGTGCCAGCAGCCACCTAAGCTCCTACAATGAGCAGTTCTTC. Its translation is CASSHLSSYNEQFF.

This chain uses TRBV7-9 with TRBJ1-5, with 9 bases identical to TRBD1. Per the germline V gene, CDR1 is SEHNR and CDR2 is FQNEAQ (reference sequence). V shed 4 bases and J 6 bases; nucleotides not matched to a gene: 7. The CDR3 has 15 residues. CDR3 protein: CASSWGDREAQPQHF. CDR3 nucleotides: TGTGCCAGCAGCTGGGGGGACAGGGAGGCTCAGCCCCAGCATTTT.

The chain has TRBV7-2 and TRBJ1-2, with unresolved D. CDR3 length equals 14 residues. Trimming took 2 bases from V and 4 from J, leaving 11 bases between them. CDR1 and CDR2 from the germline V gene are SGHTA and FQGNSA. CDR3 loop: CASSLQRSGYGYTF. In DNA, the CDR3 is TGTGCCAGCAGCTTACAGAGAAGCGGCTATGGCTACACCTTC.